This T cell receptor (beta chain) derives from a study of CD8 T cells in ankylosing spondylitis. Whole-study findings and limits: Ankylosing spondylitis blood seemed to carry a telltale TCR beta motif made of about 8 highly homologous variants. Existing reports had already noted some motif variants in reactive arthritis synovial fluid and blood.

V lost 0 bases and J lost 6, with 11 bases in between. The length of the CDR3 is 13 residues. CDR1 and CDR2 from the germline V gene are SQVTM and ANQGSEA. To note about this clonotype: Its specificity is unknown.

One entry per CDR3 protein, called by TCRdb with MiXCR from the 5' RACE reads. The sample lists more than 600,000 distinct CDR3 sequences, around 17% occurring once. This TCR was recovered from a male donor with ankylosing spondylitis. Material: blood, either unsorted or a sorted T cell fraction (not recorded which). This chain links TRBV29-1 with TRBJ1-2; maybe TRBD1 (5 bases). The CDR3 nucleotides read TGCAGCGTTGAAGATCTCAGGGAGGATGGCTACACCTTC. This translates into CSVEDLREDGYTF.